A selection of T cell receptor beta chains follows, all from one sample in a study of T cells in Graves' hyperthyroidism and ophthalmopathy. TCRdb recomputed calls from the multiplex PCR reads with MiXCR, one row per CDR3 protein. The sample consists of about 270,000 distinct CDR3 sequences, 22% of them appearing once. Sequencing used blood. The receptors shown here come from a man younger than 45 with Graves' ophthalmopathy. Each CDR3 is given with its conserved first and last residue. Each record gives: J gene, V gene, CDR3 protein.

>TRBJ1-5|TRBV3-1
CASSQTIGQPQHF
>TRBJ2-5|TRBV27
CASRGQEETQYF
>TRBJ1-1|TRBV29-1
CSARASPRTEAFF
>TRBJ2-5|TRBV7-9
CASSSYLPQETQYF
>TRBJ1-2|TRBV12-3/TRBV12-4
CASSLRIQGSYGYTF
>TRBJ2-2|TRBV11-3
CASSLRAGNFGELFF
>TRBJ2-7|TRBV20-1
CSAGGLAGAYEQYF
>TRBJ2-1|TRBV20-1
CSARVGGSSYNEQFF
>TRBJ2-1|TRBV20-1
CSAKGTSYNEQFF
>TRBJ2-2|TRBV10-1
CASRPGQGASSTGELFF
>TRBJ2-5|TRBV9
CASSASLGVQETQYF
>TRBJ2-7|TRBV11-1
CASSLTGGFYEQYF
>TRBJ2-3|TRBV24-1
CATGSSANTQYF
>TRBJ2-5|TRBV11-1
CASSPRNPQETQYF
>TRBJ2-4|TRBV11-2
CARPGQGVNDAKNIQYF
>TRBJ2-2|TRBV5-1
CASSLLAGGTGELFF
>TRBJ2-1|TRBV7-9
CASSLAGHSYNEQFF
>TRBJ1-5|TRBV24-1
CATSDSQGVNQPQHF
>TRBJ2-1|TRBV11-2
CASRSRLVSYNEQFF
>TRBJ1-2|TRBV11-1
CASSRPPTDGYTF
>TRBJ2-1|TRBV3-1
CASSQVPGIPINEQFF
>TRBJ2-7|TRBV7-9
CASSLSGRAYEQYF
>TRBJ2-3|TRBV5-1
CASNFAEDTQYF
>TRBJ2-5|TRBV18
CASSPPSGTETQYF
>TRBJ1-5|TRBV2
CASSVTGGAQPQHF
>TRBJ1-3|TRBV5-1
CASSLDLQGFSGNTIYF
>TRBJ1-5|TRBV28
CASRSNQPQHF
>TRBJ2-7|TRBV18
CASSLTGNPPYEQYF
>TRBJ2-1|TRBV5-1
CASSPRGQGYNEQFF
>TRBJ2-1|TRBV27
CASSLGLGNYNEQFF
>TRBJ1-2|TRBV6-1
CASSEGPRESYGYTF
>TRBJ1-5|TRBV2
CASRGQGSNQPQHF
>TRBJ1-3|TRBV3-1
CASSQGRLSGNTIYF
>TRBJ2-5|TRBV3-1
CASSPMGEGQETQYF
>TRBJ2-1|TRBV12-3/TRBV12-4
CATRQGMNEQFF
>TRBJ2-7|TRBV7-9
CASSPLGLGEQYF
>TRBJ2-5|TRBV5-6
CASSWDRQETQYF
>TRBJ2-4|TRBV27
CASSLIAGAKNIQYF
>TRBJ2-3|TRBV29-1
CSAEKQGGQDTQYF